Listed below are T cell receptor beta chains from one sample, sequenced in a study of shared clonotypes between healthy human individuals. Using immunoSEQ multiplex PCR, the repertoire was profiled, and TCRdb retains in-frame clones only, with some absent. This table has 950,000 to 1,300,000 clones, about 75% appearing once. Sample: memory CD4+ T cells sorted from blood. The receptors stem from a man younger than 30 in good health. The CDR3 runs from the conserved cysteine through the conserved F or W. The D gene is left open where the match is weak. The listing skips clone size in some rows; elsewhere it reads once, few, many or a size class.

v_call,j_call,d_call,clone_size,cdr3_aa,cdr3_nt
TRBV7-2,TRBJ2-7,NA,NA,CASSSRVKLYEQYF,TGTGCCAGCAGCTCCAGGGTCAAGCTATACGAGCAGTACTTC
TRBV30,TRBJ1-1,NA,few,CAWTTQINTEAFF,TGTGCCTGGACTACACAGATCAACACTGAAGCTTTCTTT
TRBV7-8,TRBJ2-6,NA,NA,CASSARLYLTF,TGTGCCAGCAGCGCCCGACTGTATCTGACTTTC
TRBV9,TRBJ1-2,TRBD1,once,CASSRPDREVRYGYTF,TGTGCCAGCAGCAGGCCCGACAGGGAGGTTAGGTATGGCTACACCTTC
TRBV30,TRBJ2-3,TRBD1,NA,CAWDTGQGASTDTQYF,TGTGCCTGGGACACAGGACAGGGGGCTTCCACAGATACGCAGTATTTT
TRBV28,TRBJ2-7,NA,NA,CASSISGTALNGQYF,TGTGCCAGCAGTATTTCCGGGACCGCTTTAAACGGGCAGTACTTC
TRBV11-3,TRBJ2-1,NA,NA,CASSLANSYNEQFF,TGTGCCAGCAGCTTAGCCAATTCTTACAATGAGCAGTTCTTC
TRBV6-1,TRBJ2-5,NA,many,CASSESILSAPQETQYF,TGTGCCAGCAGTGAATCAATCTTATCCGCGCCTCAAGAGACCCAGTACTTC
TRBV19,TRBJ1-2,NA,NA,CASSYLWGANYGYTF,TGTGCCAGTAGTTACCTTTGGGGAGCTAACTATGGCTACACCTTC
TRBV5-6,TRBJ1-2,NA,NA,CASSYRALMDYGYTF,TGTGCCAGCAGCTACCGGGCTCTAATGGACTATGGCTACACCTTC
TRBV14,TRBJ2-7,NA,few,CASSQVASFPYEQYF,TGTGCCAGCAGCCAAGTTGCATCCTTCCCCTACGAGCAGTACTTC
TRBV7-9,TRBJ1-2,NA,NA,CASSLAEGLTGYTF,TGTGCCAGCAGCTTAGCCGAGGGGTTAACTGGCTACACCTTC
TRBV4-3,TRBJ2-3,TRBD2,NA,CASSQDLLISGSTDTQYF,TGCGCCAGCAGCCAAGATCTGCTTATTAGCGGGAGCACAGATACGCAGTATTTT
TRBV27,TRBJ1-1,NA,NA,CASSLGGLGRDHTEAFF,TGTGCCAGCAGTTTAGGAGGCCTGGGCAGGGACCACACTGAAGCTTTCTTT
TRBV7-9,TRBJ1-4,NA,NA,CAFGGSTNEKLFF,TGTGCCTTCGGGGGATCAACTAATGAAAAACTGTTTTTT
TRBV19,TRBJ2-5,TRBD1,NA,CASRTNRGPTRSHF,TGTGCCAGTAGAACGAACAGGGGCCCTACGAGGAGCCACTTC
TRBV6-5,TRBJ2-1,TRBD2,NA,CASSYKGLAGNEQFF,TGTGCCAGCAGTTATAAGGGACTAGCGGGTAATGAGCAGTTCTTC
TRBV7-2,TRBJ2-1,NA,NA,CASSLSGSEWGQFF,TGTGCCAGCAGCTTATCGGGATCAGAGTGGGGGCAGTTCTTC
TRBV27,TRBJ1-1,NA,few,CASKDRLNTEAFF,TGTGCCAGCAAAGACAGGCTGAACACTGAAGCTTTCTTT
TRBV29-1,TRBJ1-5,NA,few,CSVVGGVSQPQHF,TGCAGCGTTGTCGGCGGAGTATCTCAGCCCCAGCATTTT
TRBV6-1,TRBJ1-4,NA,NA,CASSVRRPTNEKLFF,TGTGCCAGCAGTGTCCGTCGTCCTACTAATGAAAAACTGTTTTTT
TRBV5-6,TRBJ1-1,NA,NA,CASSRRFLGTEAFF,TGTGCCAGCAGCCGCCGTTTTTTGGGCACTGAAGCTTTCTTT
TRBV4-1,TRBJ1-5,NA,NA,CASSQTSFTNQPQHF,TGCGCCAGCAGCCAGACCTCCTTTACTAATCAGCCCCAGCATTTT
TRBV27,TRBJ1-5,NA,NA,CASSWQSNQPQHF,TGTGCCAGCAGTTGGCAGAGCAATCAGCCCCAGCATTTT